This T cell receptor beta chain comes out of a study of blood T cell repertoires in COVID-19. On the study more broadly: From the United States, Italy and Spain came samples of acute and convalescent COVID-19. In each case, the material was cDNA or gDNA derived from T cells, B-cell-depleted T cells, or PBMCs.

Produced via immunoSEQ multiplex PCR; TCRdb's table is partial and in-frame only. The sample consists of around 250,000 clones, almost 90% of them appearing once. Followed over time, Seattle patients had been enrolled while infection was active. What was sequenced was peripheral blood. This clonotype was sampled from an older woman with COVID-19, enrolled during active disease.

The CDR3 loop reads CASSTSGGGYTF. The CDR3 DNA reads TGTGCCAGCAGCACCTCAGGGGGGGGCTACACCTTC. This chain joins TRBV9 and TRBJ1-2, with 7 bases that match TRBD1. The CDR3 loop spans 12 amino acids. Trimming took 4 bases from V and 8 from J; bases not matched to a gene: 5. Germline CDR1 reads SGDLS; CDR2 reads YYNGEE.